A single sample is the source of the 4 T cell receptor beta chains below, sequenced in a study of PD-1 blockade in classical Hodgkin lymphoma (TCRdb year 2020). In light of the paper, this sample's time point label describes: cycle 4 day 1 (C4D1), after five to seven weeks of nivolumab. All trial patients had relapsed after autologous stem cell transplantation, with cohorts A, B and C differing in prior brentuximab vedotin exposure. Using a Miltenyi CD4+ T cell isolation kit, CD4+ T cells were purified from thawed PBMCs through magnetic negative selection. Library preparation employed the immunoSEQ multiplex PCR assay. The table comes from immuneACCESS by way of TCRdb, which keeps in-frame sequences with V and J called. Part of the clones is missing from these tables; in studies checked, under half for an unresolved V gene and the rest for unknown reasons. Within this sample are some 9,100 clones, with roughly 83% of them counted one time only. Clones ranked in the top ten supply approximately 1.6% of the sample.

The input for sequencing was CD4+ T cells from blood, taken before the fourth cycle of nivolumab. The receptors shown here come from a human donor with classical Hodgkin lymphoma.

The chain is built from TRBV10-3 and TRBJ2-7; D gene unclear. The germline V gene has CDR1 ENHRY and CDR2 SYGVKD. V gave up 4 bases and J gave up 2 bases, with 12 bases separating them. This CDR3 comprises 14 residues. The CDR3 reads CAISGTNAAYEQYF. CDR3 in DNA: TGTGCCATCAGTGGGACGAACGCAGCCTACGAGCAGTACTTC.

V usage is TRBV5-1 and J usage is TRBJ2-3, with 8 bases matching TRBD2. The ends lost 0 bases at V and 0 bases at J; junction bases unmatched: 9. CDR1 is SGHRS and CDR2 is YFSETQ in the germline V gene. This CDR3 spans 18 amino acids. DNA of the CDR3: TGCGCCAGCAGCTTGGGTCGCACGGGGGGGCGGAGCACAGATACGCAGTATTTT. Translation: CASSLGRTGGRSTDTQYF.

This chain links TRBV12-5 with TRBJ1-1; D possibly corresponds to TRBD1 (6 bases). This CDR3 has 17 amino acids. Trimming stripped 7 bases from V and 0 bases from J, with 21 bases between. Germline CDR1 and CDR2: LGHNT and FRNRAP. CDR3 protein: CASARQIRDTLNTEAFF. The CDR3, as DNA: TGTGCTAGTGCCAGGCAAATTAGGGACACTTTGAACACTGAAGCTTTCTTT.

This CDR3 reads CASSLPGGANEQFF. CDR3 nucleotides: TGTGCCAGCAGCTTGCCCGGGGGCGCAAATGAGCAGTTCTTC. The chain combines TRBV5-4 with TRBJ2-1, with D perhaps matching TRBD1 or TRBD2 (6 bases each). Germline CDR1 and CDR2: SGHNT and YYREEE (reference sequence). V lost 1 base to trimming and J lost 7 bases, with 12 bases between them. This CDR3 region has 14 residues. The variable domain in full, completed from reference TRBV5-4 and TRBJ2-1, reads ETGVTQSPTHLIKTRGQQVTLRCSSQSGHNTVSWYQQALGQGPQFIFQYYREEENGRGNFPPRFSGLQFPNYSSELNVNALELDDSALYLCASSLPGGANEQFFGPGTRLTVL.